This T cell receptor beta chain was identified in a study of blood T cell repertoires in COVID-19. Study in general: T cells, B-cell-depleted T cells, or PBMCs supplied cDNA or gDNA.

All enrollees were roughly 18 to 89 years old and from about 24 US areas. The protocol was immunoSEQ multiplex PCR, while the TCRdb copy is restricted to in-frame clones and leaves out a portion. Of 200,000 to 300,000 clones listed, almost 85% are singletons. Germline CDR1 is SGHNT and CDR2 is YYREEE (reference sequence). V shed 1 base and J 0 bases; nucleotides not matched to a gene: 5. This CDR3 is 19 amino acids long. This clone was recorded only once. The sequence derives from a woman aged 45-65 years with acute COVID-19. The sample taken for sequencing was PBMCs or T cells enriched from blood (not recorded which). The J gene is TRBJ2-1, the V gene TRBV5-4, with 15 bases matching TRBD2. The CDR3 is CASSLKPGLAGGSYNEQFF. DNA of the CDR3: TGTGCCAGCAGCTTGAAACCGGGACTAGCGGGGGGCTCCTACAATGAGCAGTTCTTC.